This is a list of T cell receptor beta chains from one sample in a study of blood T cell repertoires in COVID-19. Profiling relied on immunoSEQ multiplex PCR, and the TCRdb table lists in-frame clones only, not all of them. The sample holds 30,000 to 40,000 clones, about 89% seen once. What was sequenced was peripheral blood. The receptors were sampled from a human donor in a cohort sampled during active COVID-19. Each CDR3 is given with its conserved first and last residue. A D gene is named only where the DNA matches it firmly. Some rows have no size entry. The others give once, few or many, or a class for an expanded clone.

D gene	V gene	clone size	J gene	CDR3 DNA	CDR3 protein
-	TRBV2	-	TRBJ1-5	TGTGCCAGCAGCACCGAGAGCAATCAGCCCCAGCATTTT	CASSTESNQPQHF
TRBD1	TRBV10-3	-	TRBJ2-7	TGTGCCATCACTACCGGACAGGGACTCTCCTACGAGCAGTACTTC	CAITTGQGLSYEQYF
-	TRBV10-3	-	TRBJ1-1	TGTGCCATCAGTGATGGGCCCACGCGCCTGAACACTGAAGCTTTCTTT	CAISDGPTRLNTEAFF
TRBD2	TRBV19	once	TRBJ2-1	TGTGCCAGTAGTACACCCGGGACTAGCGGGAGAACGACCTACAATGAGCAGTTCTTC	CASSTPGTSGRTTYNEQFF
-	TRBV5-1	-	TRBJ2-1	TGCGCCAGCAGCTTGGATCCGGGACTTGAAAATGAGCAGTTCTTC	CASSLDPGLENEQFF
TRBD1	TRBV2	-	TRBJ2-2	TGTGCCAGCAGTAAAGGACAGGGGGCGAACACCGGGGAGCTGTTTTTT	CASSKGQGANTGELFF
-	TRBV5-1	-	TRBJ1-3	TGCGCCAGCAGCCCGGTGGCGGGCTCTGGAAACACCATATATTTT	CASSPVAGSGNTIYF
-	TRBV3-1/TRBV3-2	-	TRBJ1-2	TGTGCCAGCAGCCTAAGAGCAGAGGTCTATGGCTACACCTTC	CASSLRAEVYGYTF
-	TRBV28	-	TRBJ2-4	TGTGCCAGCAGTTTCCCCCGGGCAGGGGTGGACATTCAGTACTTC	CASSFPRAGVDIQYF
TRBD2	TRBV7-6	-	TRBJ2-7	TGTGCCAGCAGCTTGACGGGAGGGACACTTCCCTACGAGCAGTACTTC	CASSLTGGTLPYEQYF
-	TRBV9	-	TRBJ2-3	TGTGCCAGCAGCGTAGCCGGCGGGGCAGATACGCAGTATTTT	CASSVAGGADTQYF
-	TRBV12-3/TRBV12-4	-	TRBJ2-1	TGTGCCAGCAGTTTGAGGGTTGGGGAGCAGTTCTTC	CASSLRVGEQFF
TRBD2	TRBV3-1/TRBV3-2	-	TRBJ2-1	TGTGCCAGCAGCCAACTCAGCGGGAGGTGGAATGAGCAGTTCTTC	CASSQLSGRWNEQFF
-	TRBV28	-	TRBJ2-5	TGTGCCAGCAGTCCCCCAGGGGTGGGCGGAGAGACCCAGTACTTC	CASSPPGVGGETQYF
TRBD2	TRBV5-1	-	TRBJ2-3	TGCGCCAGCAGCCCACTAGCGGTGGCGACAGATACGCAGTATTTT	CASSPLAVATDTQYF
TRBD2	TRBV10-3	-	TRBJ2-3	TGTGCCATCAGCACGACTAGCGGGAGGATCCCAGATACGCAGTATTTT	CAISTTSGRIPDTQYF
-	TRBV5-5	-	TRBJ2-2	TGTGCCAGCAGCTTGTCTGTAGCGAGGGCCGGGGAGCTGTTTTTT	CASSLSVARAGELFF
-	TRBV12-3/TRBV12-4	-	TRBJ2-7	TGTGCCAGCAGTTTAGCAGCGTCCTACGAGCAGTACTTC	CASSLAASYEQYF
-	TRBV9	-	TRBJ1-5	TGTGCCAGCAGCGTAGTCACCGGGAGAGGGAATTTCAGCAATCAGCCCCAGCATTTT	CASSVVTGRGNFSNQPQHF
-	TRBV19	once	TRBJ2-7	TGTGCCAGCTCCAGGGTTCCGGCCTACGAGCAGTACTTC	CASSRVPAYEQYF
-	TRBV7-2	-	TRBJ2-1	TGTGCCAGCAGCTTCGCCGGGGTCTCATACAATGAGCAGTTCTTC	CASSFAGVSYNEQFF
-	TRBV5-1	once	TRBJ2-7	TGCGCCAGCAGCTTGGTAACAGGTACCTACGAGCAGTACTTC	CASSLVTGTYEQYF
TRBD1	TRBV2	-	TRBJ1-4	TGTGCCAGCAGTGGCGGGACAGGGGCCCGGGATGAAAAACTGTTTTTT	CASSGGTGARDEKLFF
TRBD2	TRBV19	-	TRBJ2-1	TGTGCCACGTGGACTAGCGGGGAGGCCCAGCAGTTCTTC	CATWTSGEAQQFF
-	TRBV6-6	-	TRBJ1-2	TGTGCCAGCAGTTCCCCGGGAGGGGGGGATGGCTACACCTTC	CASSSPGGGDGYTF
-	TRBV29-1	-	TRBJ1-2	TGCAGCGTTAGGGGTGTCGATGGCTACACCTTC	CSVRGVDGYTF
-	TRBV2	-	TRBJ2-3	TGTGCCAGCAGTGAACAGGGTATTGACACAGATACGCAGTATTTT	CASSEQGIDTDTQYF
TRBD2	TRBV29-1	-	TRBJ2-7	TGCAGCGTTTCCGGGACTAGCGGGAGCCACTCCTACGAGCAGTACTTC	CSVSGTSGSHSYEQYF
TRBD1	TRBV7-2	-	TRBJ1-1	TGTGCCAGCAGTTCGCGACAGGGCGCCACTGAAGCTTTCTTT	CASSSRQGATEAFF
-	TRBV7-9	-	TRBJ2-2	TGTGCCAGCAGCTCCCTTACCCCCGCACTAGGAGGGTCCGGGGAGCTGTTTTTT	CASSSLTPALGGSGELFF
TRBD2	TRBV4-3	-	TRBJ2-7	TGCGCCAGCAGCCGGGGGACTAGCGGGAGCTCCTACGAGCAGTACTTC	CASSRGTSGSSYEQYF
TRBD1	TRBV6-5	few	TRBJ1-3	TGTGCCAGCAGCGCGGGACAGCAGGGAAACACCATATATTTT	CASSAGQQGNTIYF
TRBD1	TRBV10-3	-	TRBJ2-7	TGTGCCATCAGTGAAATACAGGGGACCGACGAGCAGTACTTC	CAISEIQGTDEQYF
TRBD1	TRBV7-8	-	TRBJ2-1	TGTGCCAGCAGCCCCAGAGCCGCCTGGACAGGGGCCTACAATGAGCAGTTCTTC	CASSPRAAWTGAYNEQFF
-	TRBV6-4	-	TRBJ1-4	TGTGCCAGCACAATACTCCGCGGAAGGGGGGGGAGTGAAAAACTGTTTTTT	CASTILRGRGGSEKLFF
-	TRBV1	-	TRBJ2-5	TGCACCAGCAGCCAAGATCATGCGGGCGAAGAGACCCAGTACTTC	CTSSQDHAGEETQYF
-	TRBV18	once	TRBJ1-6	TGTGCCAGCTCACCGAATAGAGATTCACCCCTCCACTTT	CASSPNRDSPLHF
TRBD1	TRBV6-6	few	TRBJ2-7	TGTGCCAGCAGCTGGACAGGGGCGAGCTCCTACGAGCAGTACTTC	CASSWTGASSYEQYF
-	TRBV10-1	few	TRBJ2-1	TGCGCCAGCAGTGATGTCGAACCTAACAATGAGCAGTTCTTC	CASSDVEPNNEQFF
-	TRBV19	-	TRBJ1-5	TGTGCCAGCTGCTCAGGGAGGGTTGCAAATCAGCCCCAGCATTTT	CASCSGRVANQPQHF
TRBD1	TRBV11-3	-	TRBJ2-2	TGTGCCAGCAGCCCGGACAGGGGGCTTACCGGGGAGCTGTTTTTT	CASSPDRGLTGELFF
TRBD1	TRBV6-2/TRBV6-3	-	TRBJ2-2	TGTGCCAGCAGTGGACAGGGGATTCCCGGGGAGCTGTTTTTT	CASSGQGIPGELFF
-	TRBV20-1	-	TRBJ2-7	TGCAGTGCTAGTTCCCGGGACTTCTCCTACGAGCAGTACTTC	CSASSRDFSYEQYF
TRBD1	TRBV5-1	-	TRBJ2-1	TGCGCCAGCAGCTTGGGGGGACAGGTAAGCTCCTACAATGAGCAGTTCTTC	CASSLGGQVSSYNEQFF
-	TRBV7-9	-	TRBJ2-3	TGTGCCAGCAGCTTCGAGCCCAGGGGGCAGTATTTT	CASSFEPRGQYF
TRBD1	TRBV15	-	TRBJ2-1	TGTGCCACCAGCAAGGGGGCCGGTGAGCAGTTCTTC	CATSKGAGEQFF
TRBD1	TRBV15	-	TRBJ1-1	TGTGCCACCAGCAGAGAACGGACAGGGGGCACTGAAGCTTTCTTT	CATSRERTGGTEAFF
-	TRBV4-3	-	TRBJ2-3	TGCGCCAGCAGCCAAGATCTCGCTAGCGGCACAGATACGCAGTATTTT	CASSQDLASGTDTQYF
-	TRBV4-3	-	TRBJ2-2	TGCGCCAGCAGCCAGCTAGTAACAGGGGAGCTGTTTTTT	CASSQLVTGELFF
TRBD1	TRBV6-5	-	TRBJ2-7	TGTGCCAGCAGTTACTCGAGACAGGGCCCCTACGAGCAGTACTTC	CASSYSRQGPYEQYF
-	TRBV9	once	TRBJ1-2	TGTGCCAGCAGCGTAGCTACCGGGTCAGGGGGCTACACCTTC	CASSVATGSGGYTF
-	TRBV11-2	-	TRBJ2-1	TGTGCCAGCAGCCATGGACAGATTGATGAGCAGTTCTTC	CASSHGQIDEQFF
-	TRBV18	once	TRBJ1-4	TGTGCCAGCTCACCCCAGTCTAATGAAAAACTGTTTTTT	CASSPQSNEKLFF
-	TRBV6-1	-	TRBJ2-6	TGTGCCAGCAGTGAAATGGGGCGCGGGGCCAACGTCCTGACTTTC	CASSEMGRGANVLTF